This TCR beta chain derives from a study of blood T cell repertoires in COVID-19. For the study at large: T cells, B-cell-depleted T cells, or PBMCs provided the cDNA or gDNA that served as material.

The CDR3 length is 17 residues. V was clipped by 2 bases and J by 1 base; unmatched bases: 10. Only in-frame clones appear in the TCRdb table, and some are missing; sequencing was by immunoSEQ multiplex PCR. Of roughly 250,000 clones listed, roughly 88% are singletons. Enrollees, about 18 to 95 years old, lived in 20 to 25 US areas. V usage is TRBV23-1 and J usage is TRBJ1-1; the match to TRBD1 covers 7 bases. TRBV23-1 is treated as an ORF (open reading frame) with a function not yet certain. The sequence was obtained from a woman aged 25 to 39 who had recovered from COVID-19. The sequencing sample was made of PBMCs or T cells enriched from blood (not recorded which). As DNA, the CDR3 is TGCGCCAGCAGTCAACGCGGACAGGAGGAAGGGAACACTGAAGCTTTCTTT. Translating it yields CASSQRGQEEGNTEAFF.